These 32 T cell receptor beta chains originate from one sample sequenced in a study of blood T cell repertoires in COVID-19. TCRdb's table, derived via immunoSEQ multiplex PCR, lists solely in-frame clones and lacks some. The profile shows fewer than 350,000 clones, less than 90% of them singletons. The sample taken for sequencing was peripheral blood. Receptors originate from a woman in her 70s with COVID-19, enrolled during active disease.

The CDR3 loop is CASRTGGASYNSPLHF. The DNA for the CDR3 is TGTGCCAGCAGGACAGGGGGCGCTTCCTATAATTCACCCCTCCACTTT. The rearrangement links TRBV6-6 to TRBJ1-6; 10 nucleotides agree with TRBD1. Trimming removed 6 bases from V and 1 base from J; junction bases left unmatched: 3. Germline V gene lookup returns CDR1 MNHNY and CDR2 SVGAGI (reference sequence). The CDR3 contains 16 residues.

This clone was recorded only once. V is TRBV29-1 and J is TRBJ1-1; D not resolved. The CDR3 totals 10 residues. Per germline, CDR1 SQVTM and CDR2 ANQGSEA. V gave up 5 bases and J gave up 6 bases, with 7 bases separating them. CDR3 bases: TGCAGCGTTTTAGCGGCTGAAGCTTTCTTT. Residues: CSVLAAEAFF.

In its sample, this clone was seen once. The CDR3, as DNA: TGCGCCAGCAGCCAAGACGGGACACGTAGTAACTATGGCTACACCTTC. It yields the protein CASSQDGTRSNYGYTF. This chain uses TRBV4-1 with TRBJ1-2; maybe TRBD1 (6 bases). The V gene's germline CDR1 is MGHRA and CDR2 YSYEKL. This CDR3 comprises 16 residues. V was cut by 0 bases and J by 1 base, with 12 bases left in between.

The chain uses TRBV5-1 and TRBJ2-5, with TRBD2 as a possible D gene (7 bases). From germline, CDR1 is SGHRS and CDR2 YFSETQ. The CDR3 consists of 15 residues. Between the trimmed V and J ends, which lost 0 bases and 5 bases, there was a span of 14 bases. The CDR3 DNA follows: TGCGCCAGCAGCTTGGCTCTCGGGGGGCAGGAGACCCAGTACTTC. It specifies CASSLALGGQETQYF.

The CDR3 sequence: CASSQDPWGGGGYTF. The DNA for the CDR3 is TGTGCCAGCAGCCAAGATCCGTGGGGGGGAGGTGGCTACACCTTC. This chain links TRBV14 with TRBJ1-2, with a tentative D call TRBD1 (5 bases). V was pared by 0 bases and J by 7 bases, with 15 bases between. Germline values: CDR1 SGHDN, CDR2 FVKESK. This CDR3 contains 15 residues. The full variable domain, in which reference TRBV14 and TRBJ1-2 provide the parts outside the CDR3, is EAGVTQFPSHSVIEKGQTVTLRCDPISGHDNLYWYRRVMGKEIKFLLHFVKESKQDESGMPNNRFLAERTGGTYSTLKVQPAELEDSGVYFCASSQDPWGGGGYTFGSGTRLTVV.

The J gene is TRBJ2-6, the V gene TRBV6-5, with a weak D call TRBD1 (6 bases). V lost 7 bases to trimming and J lost 0 bases, with 10 bases between them. This CDR3 spans 15 amino acids. The germline V gene has CDR1 MNHEY and CDR2 SVGAGI. CDR3 nucleotide sequence: TGTGCCAGCACTTGGACAGCCTCTGGGGCCAACGTCCTGACTTTC. Its protein product is CASTWTASGANVLTF.

The chain combines TRBV6-5 with TRBJ1-1; D is possibly TRBD1 (5 bases). Trimming took 6 bases from V and 2 from J, leaving 13 bases between them. Germline lookup yields CDR1 MNHEY and CDR2 SVGAGI. CDR3 length equals 14 residues. This chain's CDR3 is CASSSKTANTEAFF. In DNA, the CDR3 is TGTGCCAGCAGCTCAAAGACAGCTAACACTGAAGCTTTCTTT.

This clone was observed a single time. The rearrangement links TRBV28 to TRBJ1-4, with D perhaps TRBD1 (6 bases). The CDR3 has 14 residues. Germline V gene sequence: CDR1 MDHEN, CDR2 SYDVKM. The ends were cut back, 6 bases at V and 7 bases at J, with 15 bases in the middle. The DNA of the CDR3 is TGTGCCAGCAGACAAGGGGGTGTGGGTGAAAAACTGTTTTTT. Translating it yields CASRQGGVGEKLFF.

DNA of the CDR3: TGTGCCAGCAGTCGACCCGACAGGAACACCGGGGAGCTGTTTTTT. It translates to CASSRPDRNTGELFF. The chain uses TRBV28 and TRBJ2-2, with D tentatively TRBD1 (5 bases). Per germline, CDR1 MDHEN and CDR2 SYDVKM. CDR3 length: 15 residues. V shed 5 bases and J shed 1 base, with 11 bases lying between them. Supplemented by reference TRBV28 and TRBJ2-2, the full variable domain reads DVKVTQSSRYLVKRTGEKVFLECVQDMDHENMFWYRQDPGLGLRLIYFSYDVKMKEKGDIPEGYSVSREKKERFSLILESASTNQTSMYLCASSRPDRNTGELFFGEGSRLTVL.

This chain connects TRBV5-5 to TRBJ1-5; D ambiguous. The CDR3 contains 14 residues. Trimming pared 4 bases from V and 0 bases from J, leaving 8 bases between. Per germline, CDR1 SGHKS and CDR2 YYEKEE (reference sequence). The CDR3 protein is CASSLDGSNQPQHF. In DNA, the CDR3 is TGTGCCAGCAGCCTGGACGGTAGCAATCAGCCCCAGCATTTT.

V and J are TRBV5-1 and TRBJ2-7, with D possibly TRBD1 on 5 matching bases. V gave up 3 bases and J gave up 0 bases, with 10 bases separating them. CDR3 length equals 14 residues. From germline, CDR1 is SGHRS and CDR2 YFSETQ. CDR3 sequence: CASSWGTGSYEQYF. The CDR3 DNA is TGCGCCAGCAGCTGGGGAACAGGCTCCTACGAGCAGTACTTC. Filled out from reference TRBV5-1 and TRBJ2-7, the complete variable domain reads KAGVTQTPRYLIKTRGQQVTLSCSPISGHRSVSWYQQTPGQGLQFLFEYFSETQRNKGNFPGRFSGRQFSNSRSEMNVSTLELGDSALYLCASSWGTGSYEQYFGPGTRLTVT.

This clone was counted between two and nine times. The J gene is TRBJ1-2, the V gene TRBV4-2, with TRBD1 matching 7 bases. Germline CDR1 reads LGHNA; CDR2 reads YNFKEQ. V was clipped by 1 base and J by 8 bases; unmatched bases: 13. This CDR3 spans 16 amino acids. The CDR3 DNA is TGTGCCAGCAGCCAAGGTGAACGACAGGGAATGAGGGGCTACACCTTC. This codes for CASSQGERQGMRGYTF.

The chain recombines TRBV12-5 with TRBJ1-4; 8 bases are shared with TRBD1. The trim removed 6 bases at V and 7 bases at J, leaving 7 bases unmatched. CDR1 LGHNT and CDR2 FRNRAP come from the germline V gene. The CDR3 has 14 residues. The CDR3 reads CASGTGEGGEKLFF. CDR3 nucleotide sequence: TGTGCTAGTGGGACAGGGGAAGGTGGTGAAAAACTGTTTTTT.

This chain uses TRBV28 with TRBJ1-2; D is perhaps TRBD1 (5 bases). Germline-derived CDR1 and CDR2 are MDHEN and SYDVKM. The germline V and J ends were trimmed by 1 base and 4 bases, with 7 bases remaining between them. This CDR3 region has 13 residues. The DNA for the CDR3 is TGTGCCAGCAGTTTATTGCAGGGCTATGGCTACACCTTC. Its translation: CASSLLQGYGYTF.

This clone has more than one count but fewer than ten. V and J are TRBV18 and TRBJ1-1, with 9 bases lining up with TRBD1. The CDR3 spans 15 residues. From germline, CDR1 is KGHSH and CDR2 LQKENI. V shed 6 bases and J 3 bases; nucleotides not matched to a gene: 8. The CDR3 sequence is CASSGTGSWDTEAFF. The CDR3 DNA reads TGTGCCAGCTCCGGGACAGGGTCATGGGACACTGAAGCTTTCTTT.

The gene calls are TRBV3-1 (or the pseudogene TRBV3-2) and TRBJ2-3, with a tentative D call TRBD2 (6 bases). V was pared by 4 bases and J by 4 bases, with 15 bases between. The CDR3 runs 15 residues. Germline assignment: CDR1 LGHDT and CDR2 YNNKEL (reference sequence). The CDR3 reads CASSPGTQRADTQYF. Written as DNA, the CDR3 is TGTGCCAGCAGCCCCGGGACTCAGCGGGCAGATACGCAGTATTTT.

The J gene is TRBJ2-7, the V gene TRBV13; a possible D gene is TRBD2 (6 bases). V lost 4 bases, J lost 3 bases, and 7 bases lay in between. The germline CDR1 and CDR2 sequences are PRHDT and FYEKMQ (reference sequence). The CDR3 extends over 12 amino acids. The CDR3 DNA reads TGTGCCAGCAGCTCCGGGAGCTACGAGCAGTACTTC. Residues: CASSSGSYEQYF.

The V and J genes are TRBV9 and TRBJ2-5, with D possibly matching TRBD1 (5 bases). The CDR3 is 14 residues long. Trimming took off 0 bases at V and 4 bases at J, with 10 bases between the two ends. CDR1 and CDR2 (germline): SGDLS, YYNGEE. As DNA, the CDR3 is TGTGCCAGCAGCGTAGGACAGTTCCGAGAGACCCAGTACTTC. Amino acid sequence: CASSVGQFRETQYF.

This chain connects TRBV19 to TRBJ1-5, with 9 bases matching TRBD1. CDR1 is LNHDA, CDR2 SQIVND, per germline (reference sequence). Germline trimming cut 0 bases from V and 4 bases from J; bases unmatched to any gene: 1. The CDR3 spans 15 residues. This CDR3 is CASSIEGTGNQPQHF. CDR3 bases: TGTGCCAGTAGTATAGAGGGGACAGGGAATCAGCCCCAGCATTTT.

The V and J genes are TRBV12-3 or TRBV12-4 and TRBJ1-1; D is uncertain. V lost 4 bases and J 4 bases, leaving 10 bases between the germline ends. The CDR3 spans 13 residues. The CDR3 bases are TGTGCCAGCAGTTGGGATGGGAGCACTGAAGCTTTCTTT. It translates to CASSWDGSTEAFF.

This rearrangement joins TRBV12-5 to TRBJ1-1; TRBD1 matches 10 bases. From germline, CDR1 is LGHNT and CDR2 FRNRAP. The CDR3 has 14 amino acids. The trim removed 5 bases at V and 3 bases at J, leaving 3 bases unmatched. Here the CDR3 DNA reads TGTGCTAGTGGTCTAGGGACAGGGGACACTGAAGCTTTCTTT. The encoded protein is CASGLGTGDTEAFF.

CDR3: CSVEGQGAYNEQFF. In DNA, the CDR3 is TGCAGCGTAGAGGGACAGGGGGCGTACAATGAGCAGTTCTTC. The J gene is TRBJ2-1, the V gene TRBV29-1; 12 positions match TRBD1. The CDR3 extends over 14 amino acids. V lost 6 bases to trimming and J lost 4 bases; unmatched junction nucleotides: 4. CDR1 and CDR2 (germline): SQVTM, ANQGSEA.

The chain is built from TRBV5-4 and TRBJ2-5, with TRBD2 matching over 8 bases. V lost 3 bases, J lost 1 base, and 11 bases stayed unmatched. The germline CDR1 and CDR2 sequences are SGHNT and YYREEE (reference sequence). This CDR3 comprises 17 residues. The CDR3 coding sequence is TGTGCCAGCAGCTCAGATCAAGCGGGGGTGCGCCAAGAGACCCAGTACTTC. Amino acid sequence: CASSSDQAGVRQETQYF.

The chain recombines TRBV6-5 with TRBJ2-7, with 9 positions matching TRBD1. V shed 7 bases, J shed 6 bases, and the junction held 10 bases outside the gene matches. The CDR3 is 14 residues long. Germline CDR1 is MNHEY and CDR2 is SVGAGI. This CDR3 is CASKRGQGSFEQYF. CDR3 DNA sequence: TGTGCCAGCAAAAGGGGACAGGGAAGTTTCGAGCAGTACTTC.

This chain links TRBV30 with TRBJ2-3; D is undetermined. The V gene lost 0 bases and the J gene lost 7 bases, with 20 bases spanning the gap. CDR3 length: 16 residues. Germline V lookup: CDR1 GTSNPN, CDR2 SVGIG (reference sequence). The CDR3 spells CAWSVRGTSLTNTQYF. CDR3 sequence (DNA): TGTGCCTGGAGTGTACGTGGAACGAGCCTGACAAATACGCAGTATTTT. Full variable domain (missing parts from reference TRBV30 and TRBJ2-3): SQTIHQWPATLVQPVGSPLSLECTVEGTSNPNLYWYRQAAGRGLQLLFYSVGIGQISSEVPQNLSASRPQDRQFILSSKKLLLSDSGFYLCAWSVRGTSLTNTQYFGPGTRLTVL.

The chain recombines TRBV19 with TRBJ2-5; 8 nucleotides line up with TRBD1. This CDR3 comprises 15 residues. The ends lost 4 bases at V and 5 bases at J; junction bases unmatched: 9. Germline V gives CDR1 LNHDA, CDR2 SQIVND (reference sequence). For the CDR3, the DNA is TGTGCCAGTAGTACCCTTCGGACAGGGTTGGAGACCCAGTACTTC. Its protein is CASSTLRTGLETQYF.

The chain joins TRBV30 to TRBJ1-2, with 8 nucleotides matching TRBD1. V was pared by 0 bases and J by 6 bases, with 12 bases of the junction left unmatched. The length of the CDR3 is 16 residues. The germline CDR1 and CDR2 sequences are GTSNPN and SVGIG (reference sequence). The CDR3: CAWSVSPGGGMNGYTF. In nucleotides, the CDR3 is TGTGCCTGGAGTGTATCCCCAGGGGGCGGAATGAATGGCTACACCTTC.

This sequence joins TRBV21-1 and TRBJ2-1; whether TRBD2, the table's D call, matches the DNA was not checked. TRBV21-1 is a pseudogene segment. CDR3 size: 16 residues. The CDR3 nucleotides read TGTGCCAGCAGCAAAAAGGTGGGGGGATCCTACAATGAGCAGTTCTTC. It yields the protein CASSKKVGGSYNEQFF.

The rearrangement uses TRBV29-1 and TRBJ2-7; a weak D match, TRBD2 (6 bases). Trimming cost V 2 bases and J 9 bases, with 17 bases left between them. CDR3 size: 13 residues. From germline, CDR1 is SQVTM and CDR2 ANQGSEA. The CDR3 DNA follows: TGCAGCGTTGAAATGGGAGGCGGGATAGGGCAGTACTTC. This encodes CSVEMGGGIGQYF.

The V gene is TRBV11-2, the J gene TRBJ1-1; TRBD1 might be the D (6 bases). Looked up from germline, CDR1 is SGHAT and CDR2 is FQNNGV. The CDR3 runs to 17 residues. Trimming took 4 bases from V and 4 from J, leaving 22 bases between them. For the CDR3, the DNA is TGTGCCAGCAGCTCTCTATCAGGGGCTCGTTGGGGCACTGAAGCTTTCTTT. Its translation: CASSSLSGARWGTEAFF.

The chain links TRBV11-2 to TRBJ2-7; D possibly corresponds to TRBD2 (6 bases). Per germline, CDR1 SGHAT and CDR2 FQNNGV. The length of the CDR3 is 14 residues. The V gene lost 6 bases and the J gene lost 2 bases, with 14 bases spanning the gap. The CDR3 DNA follows: TGTGCCAGCAGTTCCGGTCCGGGGGCCTACGAGCAGTACTTC. Translated, it gives CASSSGPGAYEQYF.

The chain employs TRBV3-1 (or the pseudogene TRBV3-2) and TRBJ2-7; D perhaps matches TRBD2 (5 bases). The V gene's germline CDR1 is LGHDT and CDR2 YNNKEL (reference sequence). The ends were cut back, 5 bases at V and 2 bases at J, with 13 bases in the middle. CDR3 size: 14 residues. CDR3 region: CASSTPGIPYEQYF. The CDR3 nucleotides read TGTGCCAGCAGCACCCCCGGGATTCCCTACGAGCAGTACTTC.